This T cell receptor (beta chain) was sequenced in a study of shared clonotypes between healthy human individuals (dated by TCRdb to the early 2020s). Background on the whole study: The cohort included three men and two women between 18 and 49 years of age. Per donor, three plates each were used for CD4 naive and CD4 memory, two for CD8 naive, and one for CD8 memory. To estimate repertoire size and how much clonotypes are shared between individuals, the study performed deep sequencing of blood TCR repertoires from 4 to 6 healthy adults. Libraries were prepared and TCR repertoires were sequenced by different laboratories using diverse techniques, in order to increase sequencing depth and limit assay-specific biases. Each donor's leukapheresis produced roughly between roughly 0.9 and 9 billion PBMCs. What the authors observed across the whole study: Sampling was restricted to blood, and TCR repertoires in tissue are likely to differ from TCR repertoires in blood. Roughly 5% of naive CD4, 3.5% of naive CD8, 2.3% of memory CD4, and approximately 0.4% of memory CD8 clonotypes were shared across several donors. The small number of donors limited the genetic and exposure-history diversity represented. Pairwise subsampling led to the expectation that sequencing depth would affect the degree of clonotype sharing among donors. Compared with non-shared clonotypes, the clonotypes found in all four sorted-subset donors had higher generation probabilities. Naive subsets generally had larger estimated clonotype richness than memory subsets. Rarefaction of sorted-subset datasets indicated incomplete sequencing despite the large sequencing depth.

Using the deep immunoSEQ assay, TCR CDR3 regions were amplified from genomic DNA by multiplex PCR. Extracted genomic DNA from each cell subset was distributed evenly across all wells of several immunoSEQ 96-well plates, and each plate was treated as a replicate. For sorted subsets, roughly 200 ng of genomic DNA, equivalent to 25,000 to 35,000 T cell genomes, went into each replicate PCR. Purified libraries were quantified with a Qubit 3.0 fluorometer, sized on a Bioanalyzer 2100, and re-quantified with the KAPA Library Quantification kit. A separate single-read 150-cycle Illumina NextSeq 550 flow cell was used to sequence each immunoSEQ 96-well plate. In the source study's methods: Because the immunoSEQ output included only junctional sequences and no quality scores, the filtering could not be the same as the filtering used for full-length reads. Sequences were annotated with PyIR, a Python wrapper for IgBLAST v1.9, using IMGT germline references to assign V/J genes and CDR3. Reads were filtered out if the reads had weak V/J assignments (E-value above 1e-6), no CDR3, stop codons, out-of-frame junctions, or ambiguous translated residues. A V3J clonotype was defined by an identical inferred V gene, J gene, and CDR3 amino acid sequence. Percentage overlap between repertoires was computed as shared unique clonotypes divided by the size of the smaller repertoire. Repertoire richness was assessed with RTK rarefaction, the Chao1 estimator, and Recon v2.1 estimates of unobserved clonotypes. Generation probabilities for all TCRbeta clonotypes obtained by the gDNA method from a handful of donors were computed using OLGA. In TCRdb, the immuneACCESS table is reduced to in-frame sequences with V and J assigned. These tables do not hold every clone; where another copy was compared, an unresolved V gene accounts for under half, and the others remain unexplained. V, J and clone size reflect that table, while D and trimming were determined from the DNA. The sample has around 510,000 clones on record, around 95% of them singletons. Jointly, the top ten make up about 0.068% of the sample.

About this clone: Its target antigen remains unknown. Base qualities are not at hand, and no much larger clone is one base apart.

Donors were healthy HIV-negative adults with no recently reported acute infections or vaccinations. All donors were Caucasian adults living in Nashville, Tennessee, USA. Magnetic negative selection was used to enrich CD4+ T cells, after which naive cells were positively selected on CD45RA and the negative fraction became the memory subset. Blood was obtained by leukapheresis, after which PBMCs were separated by Ficoll-Histopaque density gradient centrifugation and cryopreserved in liquid nitrogen vapor phase. Analytical flow cytometry was used to check the purity and quantity of each magnetically sorted T cell population. Genomic DNA was isolated from each sorted fraction and quantified by UV absorbance on a Nanodrop 2000c. Measured from the cysteine to the phenylalanine, the CDR3 is 16 residues long. CDR3 DNA only is kept here, 48 bases in frame from base 1. V is cut by 1 base and J by 1 base, and the space between the germline ends is 14 bases. CDR1 is given as SGHRS and CDR2 as YFSETQ, both from the germline V gene.

The sample consisted of naive CD4+ T cells sorted from blood. The cell subset or site label corresponds to: CD45RA+ positively selected. The receptor comes from a woman in her thirties in good health. The rearranged segments are TRBV5-1 and TRBJ1-1, with the D gene not confidently named. At the DNA level, the sequence is TGCGCCAGCAGCTTGCGGTTAAGGAGGGAGAACACTGAAGCTTTCTTT. This encodes CASSLRLRRENTEAFF.